These 28 T cell receptor beta chains originate from one sample sequenced in a study of T cells after yellow fever vaccination. TCRdb analysed the 5' RACE reads with MiXCR anew, one entry per CDR3 protein. This table holds around 530,000 distinct CDR3 sequences, roughly a sixth found once. This material consisted of PBMCs, taken less than 6 days after the first yellow fever vaccination. Source of these receptors: a man aged 18 to 30 who received the YFV17D yellow fever vaccine.

V gene TRBV2 combines with J gene TRBJ2-1, with 8 bases that match TRBD1. In germline, CDR1 is SNHLY, CDR2 FYNNEI. This CDR3 contains 14 residues. The junction had 9 bases not matched to a gene; V was cut back by 4 bases and J by 10 bases. The CDR3 loop is CASSAQGALLEQFF. The CDR3 bases are TGTGCCAGCAGTGCCCAGGGGGCCCTCCTGGAGCAGTTCTTC.

This clonotype was seen at least ten times. The V call is TRBV12-3 or TRBV12-4, the J call TRBJ2-5; D possibly corresponds to TRBD2 (5 bases). The V gene lost 6 bases and the J gene lost 5 bases, with 16 bases spanning the gap. This CDR3 is built from 14 residues. Here the CDR3 DNA reads TGTGCCAGCAGCCGACAAGAGGGTAGTGAGACCCAGTACTTC. It translates to CASSRQEGSETQYF.

For this clonotype: A much larger clone sits a single nucleotide away, making a read error possible. Likely a read error: the CDR3 ends without its conserved phenylalanine or tryptophan. This chain links TRBV12-3 or TRBV12-4 with TRBJ1-2; 7 bases are shared with TRBD1. The CDR3 extends over 12 amino acids. V trimming: 2 bases; J trimming: 9 bases; junction bases outside the gene matches: 3. This CDR3 is CASSLNRGSYTL. The CDR3 DNA is TGTGCCAGCAGTTTAAACAGGGGAAGCTACACCTTA.

The rearrangement joins TRBV12-3 or TRBV12-4 to TRBJ2-7; a weak D match, TRBD2 (6 bases). This CDR3 has 13 residues. V dropped 6 bases and J dropped 7 bases, with 16 bases sitting between them. DNA for the CDR3: TGTGCCAGCAGCCGCAATGGGCGGGGTGAGCAGTACGTC. Its protein is CASSRNGRGEQYV.

The chain joins TRBV29-1 to TRBJ2-3; D is possibly TRBD2 (7 bases). CDR1 is SQVTM, CDR2 ANQGSEA, per germline. Trimming shortened V by 4 bases and J by 3 bases, and 14 bases separated the two germline ends. This CDR3 spans 14 amino acids. CDR3 coding DNA: TGCAGCGTTGTTGGGAGGGGGGGGACAGATACGCAGTATTTT. It codes for CSVVGRGGTDTQYF.

V usage is TRBV5-1 and J usage is TRBJ1-6, with TRBD1 matching 7 bases. The CDR3 totals 14 residues. V dropped 4 bases and J dropped 10; count of bases not matched to a gene: 8. Germline V gene lookup returns CDR1 SGHRS and CDR2 YFSETQ. The CDR3: CASSRGGGDSPLHF. The CDR3 DNA follows: TGCGCCAGCAGCCGAGGAGGGGGCGACTCACCCCTCCACTTT. Full variable domain (missing parts from reference TRBV5-1 and TRBJ1-6): KAGVTQTPRYLIKTRGQQVTLSCSPISGHRSVSWYQQTPGQGLQFLFEYFSETQRNKGNFPGRFSGRQFSNSRSEMNVSTLELGDSALYLCASSRGGGDSPLHFGNGTRLTVT.

This chain uses TRBV7-2 with TRBJ2-3; D gene unclear. Trimming shortened V by 2 bases and J by 8 bases, and 8 bases separated the two germline ends. This CDR3 region has 12 residues. Germline values: CDR1 SGHTA, CDR2 FQGNSA. Here the CDR3 reads CASSLNRATQYF. CDR3 sequence (DNA): TGTGCCAGCAGCTTAAACAGAGCTACGCAGTATTTT.

The CDR3 DNA is TGTGCCAGCTCACCACCGATTAGGGACGGTACAATGAAGACCCAGTACTTC. Protein: CASSPPIRDGTMKTQYF. The V and J genes are TRBV18 and TRBJ2-5, with D perhaps being TRBD1 or TRBD2 (5 bases each). V shed 0 bases and J shed 6 bases, with 20 bases lying between them. The germline CDR1 and CDR2 sequences are KGHSH and LQKENI. The CDR3 totals 17 residues.

In its sample, this clonotype was seen a few times. This chain joins TRBV7-9 and TRBJ1-5; the D gene is possibly TRBD1 (5 bases). The V gene's germline CDR1 is SEHNR and CDR2 FQNEAQ (reference sequence). Trimming removed 5 bases from V and 2 bases from J, with 13 bases in between. CDR3 length: 15 residues. CDR3 DNA sequence: TGTGCCAGCAGCCCCTCGACAGACGGCAATCAGCCCCAGCATTTT. Translating gives CASSPSTDGNQPQHF.

This clonotype was seen a few times. The rearrangement uses TRBV5-1 and TRBJ2-5; D perhaps matches TRBD2 (5 bases). CDR1 SGHRS and CDR2 YFSETQ come from the germline V gene. The CDR3 consists of 15 residues. With 0 bases removed from V and 4 bases from J, the gap between germline ends came to 13 bases. The CDR3 DNA reads TGCGCCAGCAGCTTGGGAGGCCGAGAGGGAGAGACCCAGTACTTC. Translated, it gives CASSLGGREGETQYF.

The J gene is TRBJ1-5, the V gene TRBV20-1, with D unresolved. The germline V gene encodes CDR1 DFQATT and CDR2 SNEGSKA (reference sequence). CDR3 length: 12 residues. V lost 5 bases and J 0 bases, leaving 5 bases between the germline ends. The CDR3 nucleotides read TGCAGTGCTGTTCATAGCAATCAGCCCCAGCATTTT. Translation gives CSAVHSNQPQHF.

The rearrangement joins TRBV6-2 or TRBV6-3 to TRBJ2-1; TRBD1 matches at 8 bases. Germline lookup yields CDR1 MNHEY and CDR2 SVGEGT. This CDR3 is 13 amino acids long. After removal of 5 bases from V and 10 bases from J, the junction contained 7 bases not matched to a gene. CDR3 nucleotides: TGTGCCAGCAGTACGGACAGGGTGCAAGAGCAGTTCTTC. Residues: CASSTDRVQEQFF.

The V gene is TRBV18, the J gene TRBJ2-3, with D maybe TRBD2 (5 bases). The CDR3 length is 15 residues. V shed 2 bases and J shed 5 bases, with 14 bases lying between them. Per germline, CDR1 KGHSH and CDR2 LQKENI. The CDR3 spells CASSPRERWIDTQYF. The CDR3 DNA follows: TGTGCCAGCTCACCAAGAGAGCGGTGGATAGATACGCAGTATTTT. Full variable domain (missing parts from reference TRBV18 and TRBJ2-3): NAGVMQNPRHLVRRRGQEARLRCSPMKGHSHVYWYRQLPEEGLKFMVYLQKENIIDESGMPKERFSAEFPKEGPSILRIQQVVRGDSAAYFCASSPRERWIDTQYFGPGTRLTVL.

This clonotype was seen a few times. The chain joins TRBV7-9 to TRBJ2-7, with D perhaps assigned TRBD1 or TRBD2 (5 bases each). Germline values: CDR1 SEHNR, CDR2 FQNEAQ (reference sequence). This CDR3 contains 15 residues. V was shortened by 0 bases and J by 4 bases, with 13 bases between the two germline ends. The CDR3 region is CASSLAGPPLYEQYF. The CDR3 coding sequence is TGTGCCAGCAGCTTAGCGGGACCGCCCCTGTACGAGCAGTACTTC.

The chain is built from TRBV11-2 and TRBJ2-4; TRBD2 matches at 12 bases. Germline CDR1 is SGHAT and CDR2 is FQNNGV. This CDR3 comprises 19 residues. V shed 5 bases and J 0 bases; nucleotides not matched to a gene: 11. This CDR3 is CASSRISTSGGLAKNIQYF. The CDR3 nucleotides read TGTGCCAGCAGCCGAATCTCAACTAGCGGGGGGTTAGCCAAAAACATTCAGTACTTC.

The chain joins TRBV20-1 to TRBJ2-1; D perhaps matches TRBD2 (5 bases). Trimming took 7 bases from V and 0 from J, leaving 13 bases between them. CDR3 length: 14 residues. From germline, CDR1 is DFQATT and CDR2 SNEGSKA (reference sequence). The CDR3 here is CSELGGGSYNEQFF. The CDR3 DNA sequence: TGCAGTGAATTGGGCGGAGGCTCCTACAATGAGCAGTTCTTC.

This chain connects TRBV6-1 to TRBJ2-7; 12 bases map to TRBD2. Germline CDR1 is MNHNS and CDR2 is SASEGT. The junction had 7 bases not matched to a gene; V was cut back by 7 bases and J by 3 bases. CDR3 length: 15 residues. In nucleotides, the CDR3 is TGTGCCAGCAAGAGGCTAGCGGGGGGGGGCTACGAGCAGTACGTC. Protein sequence: CASKRLAGGGYEQYV.

The chain recombines TRBV6-2 or TRBV6-3 with TRBJ2-1; 8 bases match TRBD2. The CDR3 is 14 residues long. Trimming cost V 7 bases and J 6 bases; bases outside gene matches: 8. The V gene's germline CDR1 is MNHEY and CDR2 SVGEGT. CDR3 nucleotides: TGTGCCAGCACCTACGGGGGGGCGCGCAATGAGCAGTTCTTC. Protein: CASTYGGARNEQFF.

This clonotype was detected only once. The chain employs TRBV29-1 and TRBJ2-3, with a possible D match to TRBD1 (6 bases). V lost 5 bases and J 1 base, leaving 10 bases between the germline ends. Germline-derived CDR1 and CDR2 are SQVTM and ANQGSEA. The length of the CDR3 is 13 residues. The CDR3 here is CSVTGLGTDTQYF. The CDR3 DNA is TGCAGCGTTACAGGGCTTGGCACAGATACGCAGTATTTT.

This clonotype appeared a few times. The V and J genes are TRBV4-3 and TRBJ1-1; no reliable D call. Germline CDR1 reads LGHNA; CDR2 reads YSLEER. V lost 1 base to trimming and J lost 2 bases, with 11 bases between them. The CDR3 contains 15 residues. In nucleotides, the CDR3 is TGCGCCAGCAGCCAAGGAGCTCAGGCTAACACTGAAGCTTTCTTT. Encoded protein: CASSQGAQANTEAFF.

This chain connects TRBV18 to TRBJ2-3, with D perhaps TRBD1 (5 bases). Germline CDR1 and CDR2: KGHSH and LQKENI. Trimming shortened V by 3 bases and J by 3 bases, and 19 bases separated the two germline ends. The CDR3 contains 17 residues. The DNA for the CDR3 is TGTGCCAGCTCACCTTTAGTGGGCGCAGGGTGGACAGATACGCAGTATTTT. Translation: CASSPLVGAGWTDTQYF.

DNA of the CDR3: TGTGCCAGCTCACCGTCTGGACGGTACTATGGCTACACCTTC. It is translated as CASSPSGRYYGYTF. The V and J genes are TRBV18 and TRBJ1-2; D remains unclear. The CDR3 runs to 14 residues. Per germline, CDR1 KGHSH and CDR2 LQKENI. V shed 3 bases and J shed 3 bases, with 11 bases lying between them.

The chain joins TRBV7-9 to TRBJ2-1, with 9 bases aligning to TRBD2. The CDR3 has 17 amino acids. Trimming at V came to 2 bases and at J to 2 bases, leaving 7 bases not matched to a gene. Germline-derived CDR1 and CDR2 are SEHNR and FQNEAQ (reference sequence). CDR3 sequence (DNA): TGTGCCAGCAGCTTACTGAGGCGGGGGGGTACCTACAATGAGCAGTTCTTC. It translates to CASSLLRRGGTYNEQFF. Complete variable domain (other parts from reference TRBV7-9 and TRBJ2-1): DTGVSQNPRHKITKRGQNVTFRCDPISEHNRLYWYRQTLGQGPEFLTYFQNEAQLEKSRLLSDRFSAERPKGSFSTLEIQRTEQGDSAMYLCASSLLRRGGTYNEQFFGPGTRLTVL.

V and J are TRBV20-1 and TRBJ2-7, with D possibly being TRBD1 (5 bases). Germline CDR1 DFQATT, CDR2 SNEGSKA (reference sequence). CDR3 length: 14 amino acids. The germline V and J ends were trimmed by 0 bases and 7 bases, with 16 bases remaining between them. This chain's CDR3 is CSARDLSGAPEQYF. CDR3 nucleotides: TGCAGTGCTAGAGATTTGTCTGGGGCACCTGAGCAGTACTTC.

The V call is TRBV7-9, the J call TRBJ2-7; D tentatively reads TRBD1 or TRBD2 (5 bases each). There are 15 residues in the CDR3. V lost 5 bases and J 7 bases, leaving 21 bases between the germline ends. In germline, CDR1 is SEHNR, CDR2 FQNEAQ (reference sequence). The CDR3: CASSPGTPRLVEQYF. In DNA form, the CDR3 reads TGTGCCAGCAGCCCCGGGACCCCTCGGTTAGTAGAGCAGTACTTC.

V gene TRBV19 combines with J gene TRBJ1-2, with 8 bases that match TRBD1. Germline CDR1 reads LNHDA; CDR2 reads SQIVND (reference sequence). This CDR3 is 15 amino acids long. The V segment lost 7 bases and the J segment 8 bases; nucleotides outside the gene matches: 15. CDR3: CASIELPGGAGGYTF. CDR3 bases: TGTGCCAGTATCGAGCTCCCAGGGGGCGCAGGGGGCTACACCTTC.

This clonotype was picked up a small number of times. The V gene is TRBV20-1, the J gene TRBJ2-7, with D perhaps TRBD1 (5 bases). Germline CDR1 DFQATT, CDR2 SNEGSKA (reference sequence). The CDR3 runs 13 residues. The germline V and J ends were trimmed by 0 bases and 2 bases, with 8 bases remaining between them. CDR3 coding DNA: TGCAGTGCTAGAGATAACAGGCCCTACGAGCAGTACGTC. Residues: CSARDNRPYEQYV.

This clonotype has a handful of counts. This chain joins TRBV18 and TRBJ1-2; a possible D gene is TRBD1 (5 bases). Germline V gives CDR1 KGHSH, CDR2 LQKENI. Between the trimmed V and J ends, which lost 3 bases and 7 bases, there was a span of 9 bases. The CDR3 length is 12 residues. The CDR3 reads CASSPGLSGYTF. CDR3 bases: TGTGCCAGCTCACCGGGGCTTTCTGGCTACACCTTC. The full variable domain, in which reference TRBV18 and TRBJ1-2 provide the parts outside the CDR3, is NAGVMQNPRHLVRRRGQEARLRCSPMKGHSHVYWYRQLPEEGLKFMVYLQKENIIDESGMPKERFSAEFPKEGPSILRIQQVVRGDSAAYFCASSPGLSGYTFGSGTRLTVV.